This is a list of T cell receptor beta chains from one sample in a study of T cell responses to AZD1222 COVID-19 vaccine. Measured with immunoSEQ multiplex PCR; TCRdb has only the in-frame clones, and not every one. The sample carries over 110,000 clones, about 91% recorded once. The sequencing here drew on peripheral blood, taken on day 0 of AZD1222 vaccination. The source of these receptors is an adult in good health. Both conserved end residues are part of each CDR3. The D gene is left open where the match is weak. Only some rows state a clone size, as once, few, many or a class for expanded clones.

d_call j_call cdr3_length v_call clone_size cdr3_nt cdr3_aa
NA TRBJ1-5 16 TRBV5-6 NA TGTGCCAGCAGCTTTTCCGACAAAAATAGCAATCAGCCCCAGCATTTT CASSFSDKNSNQPQHF
TRBD2 TRBJ2-3 16 TRBV9 NA TGTGCCAGCACCGGACTAGCGGGACTAAGCACAGATACGCAGTATTTT CASTGLAGLSTDTQYF
TRBD1 TRBJ1-6 15 TRBV19 NA TGTGCCAGTAGGGACAGGGGGGGAGCGAATTCACCCCTCCACTTT CASRDRGGANSPLHF
NA TRBJ1-4 13 TRBV6-5 NA TGTGCCAGCAGTTACGGGTACCGACAAAAACTGTTTTTT CASSYGYRQKLFF
TRBD1 TRBJ1-2 14 TRBV30 once TGTGCCTGGAGTTACGACAGGGCCGGGCATGGCTACACCTTC CAWSYDRAGHGYTF
TRBD2 TRBJ2-7 14 TRBV4-2 few TGTGCCAGCAGCCAATCTAGCGGGAGCTACGAGCAGTACTTC CASSQSSGSYEQYF
NA TRBJ1-3 16 TRBV7-6 once TGTGCCAGCAGCTCACCCCAGGGCCTGTCTGGAAACACCATATATTTT CASSSPQGLSGNTIYF
NA TRBJ1-5 13 TRBV6-5 NA TGTGCCAGCAGCTACGGAAGTCAACAGCCCCAGCATTTT CASSYGSQQPQHF
NA TRBJ1-2 13 TRBV6-5 NA TGTGCCAGCAGTACCGCTAAGGCGGGGGGCTACACCTTC CASSTAKAGGYTF
NA TRBJ2-1 12 TRBV7-8 NA TGTGCCAGCAGCTTAAGTGGGGGTAAGCAGTTCTTC CASSLSGGKQFF
TRBD2 TRBJ2-2 15 TRBV7-2 NA TGTGCCAGCAGCTTAGAACGGGGGGTGACCGGGGAGCTGTTTTTT CASSLERGVTGELFF
TRBD2 TRBJ2-3 15 TRBV5-5 NA TGTGCCAGCAGCTTGACTAGCGGGAGTCCAGATACGCAGTATTTT CASSLTSGSPDTQYF
NA TRBJ1-1 12 TRBV19 NA TGTGCCAGTAGTCGGGCCGGCAGTTTGGCTTTCTTT CASSRAGSLAFF
TRBD2 TRBJ2-1 12 TRBV6-6 NA TGTGCCAGCAGTCGCGGGGGCAATGAGCAGTTCTTC CASSRGGNEQFF
NA TRBJ1-5 16 TRBV7-6 NA TGTGCCAGCAGCCCTATCACAGGGATCGGCAATCAGCCCCAGCATTTT CASSPITGIGNQPQHF
NA TRBJ2-7 14 TRBV11-2 NA TGTGCCAGCAGCTTAGATTTAAGGGTCGGCGAGCAGTACTTC CASSLDLRVGEQYF
NA TRBJ1-4 14 TRBV2 NA TGTGCCAGCAGTGTGGGACGGGTAAATGAAAAACTGTTTTTT CASSVGRVNEKLFF
TRBD2 TRBJ2-3 15 TRBV5-1 NA TGCGCCAGCAGCTCACTAGCGGCTAGCACAGATACGCAGTATTTT CASSSLAASTDTQYF
NA TRBJ1-1 11 TRBV11-3 few TGTGCCAGCAGCAGGACAGATGAAGCTTTCTTT CASSRTDEAFF
NA TRBJ2-1 15 TRBV7-3 NA TGTGCCAGCAGCTTGGCGGGGAGCTCCTACAATGAGCAGTTCTTC CASSLAGSSYNEQFF
TRBD1 TRBJ2-1 12 TRBV5-1 NA TGCGCCAGCAGCACAGGGGAATTTGAGCAGTTCTTC CASSTGEFEQFF
NA TRBJ1-5 14 TRBV27 NA TGTGCCAGCAGTCCCCGCCGGGGGGATCAGCCCCAGCATTTT CASSPRRGDQPQHF
NA TRBJ2-2 15 TRBV19 few TGTGCCAGTATTCGGGGGATACGGGGCACCGGGGAGCTGTTTTTT CASIRGIRGTGELFF
NA TRBJ2-5 15 TRBV11-3 NA TGTGCCAGCAGACCCTCGCCGGGAAGTGGTGAGACCCAGTACTTC CASRPSPGSGETQYF
TRBD1 TRBJ1-3 14 TRBV5-6 NA TGTGCCAGCAGCTGGGGCAGGGGGCTCAACACCATATATTTT CASSWGRGLNTIYF
NA TRBJ1-4 14 TRBV7-2 NA TGTGCCAGCAGCCGGACCCTCTTCAATGAAAAACTGTTTTTT CASSRTLFNEKLFF
NA TRBJ2-3 14 TRBV11-3 NA TGTGCCAGCAGCTCTCACAGGGGCACAGATACGCAGTATTTT CASSSHRGTDTQYF
NA TRBJ2-1 13 TRBV11-3 NA TGTGCCAGCAGCTTTAATCGATACAATGAGCAGTTCTTC CASSFNRYNEQFF
NA TRBJ2-6 17 TRBV14 NA TGTGCCAGCAGCCAAGATCCGGTGGGCTCTGGGGCCAACGTCCTGACTTTC CASSQDPVGSGANVLTF
NA TRBJ2-7 15 TRBV30 NA TGTGCCTGGAGTGTACAGTCAGGTGGTGGAGGAGAGCAGTACTTC CAWSVQSGGGGEQYF
NA TRBJ2-1 14 TRBV19 NA TGTGCCAGTAGTCTGACAGTTCTATACAATGAGCAGTTCTTC CASSLTVLYNEQFF
TRBD2 TRBJ2-7 14 TRBV4-1 NA TGCGCCAGCAGACCTCAAAGCGGGAGCCACGAGCAGTACTTC CASRPQSGSHEQYF
NA TRBJ2-7 15 TRBV3-1/TRBV3-2 NA TGTGCCAGCAGCCAAGGTCCTCAGTCCGGTTACGAGCAGTACTTC CASSQGPQSGYEQYF
NA TRBJ2-1 16 TRBV4-3 NA TGCGCCAGCAGCCCAAAGTGGCGTGGGCTTAACAATGAGCAGTTCTTC CASSPKWRGLNNEQFF
TRBD1 TRBJ1-3 13 TRBV2 NA TGTGCCAAGCAGGGGGCTAATGGAAACACCATATATTTT CAKQGANGNTIYF
TRBD1 TRBJ2-7 15 TRBV19 once TGTGCCAGTAGCTATGGGGATTGGGACAGGTACGAGCAGTACTTC CASSYGDWDRYEQYF
NA TRBJ2-3 14 TRBV6-1 NA TGTGCCAGCAGTGATATCGGAGAATCAGATACGCAGTATTTT CASSDIGESDTQYF
NA TRBJ2-7 15 TRBV2 NA TGTGCCAGCAGTGATCCCCTAGCCGACCACTACGAGCAGTACTTC CASSDPLADHYEQYF
TRBD2 TRBJ2-7 16 TRBV9 NA TGTGCCAGCAGCGTAGGTCTAGCGGGAGTAAAAACCGAGCAGTACTTC CASSVGLAGVKTEQYF
TRBD1 TRBJ2-5 15 TRBV27 NA TGTGCCAGCAGTCCGGGGACAGTACAACAAGAGACCCAGTACTTC CASSPGTVQQETQYF
NA TRBJ1-2 16 TRBV28 NA TGTGCCAGCAGTGGAACCTTGGACAGCTTCGCCTATGGCTACACCTTC CASSGTLDSFAYGYTF
NA TRBJ2-7 14 TRBV19 NA TGTGCCAGTAGTCGGGGTAGCGTGCTCTACGAGCAGTACTTC CASSRGSVLYEQYF
NA TRBJ1-1 14 TRBV24-1 NA TGTGCCACCAGTGATTCTAGATTGAACACTGAAGCTTTCTTT CATSDSRLNTEAFF
TRBD2 TRBJ2-3 14 TRBV27 NA TGTGCCAGCAGTACTAGCGTGGGTTCAGATACGCAGTATTTT CASSTSVGSDTQYF
NA TRBJ2-2 15 TRBV7-3 NA TGTGCCAGCAGCTTGCGTGGGGGGTTCACCGGGGAGCTGTTTTTT CASSLRGGFTGELFF
NA TRBJ1-5 15 TRBV28 NA TGTGCCAGCACGCCGGGGGGGGTCTACTATCAGCCCCAGCATTTT CASTPGGVYYQPQHF
NA TRBJ1-1 12 TRBV5-1 once TGCGCCAGCAGCCAAGGGGGCACTGAAGCTTTCTTT CASSQGGTEAFF
NA TRBJ2-2 15 TRBV9 NA TGTGCCAGCAGCGTGGTGGGGTTTAACACCGGGGAGCTGTTTTTT CASSVVGFNTGELFF
NA TRBJ2-3 14 TRBV3-1/TRBV3-2 NA TGTGCCAGCAGCCAGTATCCTGACACAGATACGCAGTATTTT CASSQYPDTDTQYF
TRBD2 TRBJ2-1 19 TRBV5-4 NA TGTGCCAGCAGTCACACAACTAGCGGGGGGATTCACTCCTACAATGAGCAGTTCTTC CASSHTTSGGIHSYNEQFF
NA TRBJ2-7 14 TRBV11-3 once TGTGCCAGCAGCTTAGACAGGAGCTCCTACGAGCAGTACTTC CASSLDRSSYEQYF
NA TRBJ1-2 14 TRBV4-3 once TGCGCCAGCAGCCAGGACCGTTCTCCCTATGGCTACACCTTC CASSQDRSPYGYTF
TRBD1 TRBJ2-7 14 TRBV28 NA TGTGCCAGCAGTTTAGGGGACAGCCGGTACGAGCAGTACTTC CASSLGDSRYEQYF
TRBD2 TRBJ2-1 15 TRBV7-3 NA TGTGCCAGCAGTCCAAGCGGGAGTGCCTACAATGAGCAGTTCTTC CASSPSGSAYNEQFF
NA TRBJ2-3 14 TRBV7-9 NA TGTGCCAGCAGCTTGGATCATAGCACAGATACGCAGTATTTT CASSLDHSTDTQYF